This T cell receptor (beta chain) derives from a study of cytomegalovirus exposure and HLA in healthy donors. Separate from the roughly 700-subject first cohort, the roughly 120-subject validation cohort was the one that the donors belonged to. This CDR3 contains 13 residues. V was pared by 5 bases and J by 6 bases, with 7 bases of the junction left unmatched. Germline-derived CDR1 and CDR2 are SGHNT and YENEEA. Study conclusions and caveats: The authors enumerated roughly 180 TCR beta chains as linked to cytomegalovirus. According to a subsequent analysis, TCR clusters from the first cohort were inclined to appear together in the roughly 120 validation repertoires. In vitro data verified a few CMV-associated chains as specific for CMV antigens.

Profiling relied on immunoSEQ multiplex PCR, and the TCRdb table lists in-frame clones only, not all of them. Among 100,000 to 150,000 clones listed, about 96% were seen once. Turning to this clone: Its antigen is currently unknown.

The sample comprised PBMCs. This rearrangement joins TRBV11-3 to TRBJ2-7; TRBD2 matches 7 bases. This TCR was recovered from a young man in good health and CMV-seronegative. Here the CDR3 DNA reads TGTGCCAGCAGCCTAAACGGGGAGGGCGAGCAGTACTTC. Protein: CASSLNGEGEQYF.